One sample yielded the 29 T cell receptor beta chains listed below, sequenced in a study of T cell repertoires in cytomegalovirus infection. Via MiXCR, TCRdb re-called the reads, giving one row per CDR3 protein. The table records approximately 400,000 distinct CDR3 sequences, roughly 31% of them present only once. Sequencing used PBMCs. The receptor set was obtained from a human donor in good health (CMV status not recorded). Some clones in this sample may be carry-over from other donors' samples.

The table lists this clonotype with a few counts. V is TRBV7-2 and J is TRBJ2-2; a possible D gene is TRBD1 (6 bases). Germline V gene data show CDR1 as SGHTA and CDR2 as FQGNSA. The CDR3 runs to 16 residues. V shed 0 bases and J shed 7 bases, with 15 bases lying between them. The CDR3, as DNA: TGTGCCAGCAGCTTAGCGTTAAACAGGGTGGGCGGGGAGCTGTTTTTT. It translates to CASSLALNRVGGELFF.

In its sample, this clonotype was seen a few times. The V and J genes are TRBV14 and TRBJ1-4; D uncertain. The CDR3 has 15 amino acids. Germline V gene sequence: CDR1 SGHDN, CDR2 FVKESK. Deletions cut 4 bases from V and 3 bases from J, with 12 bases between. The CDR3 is CASSPGRAPNEKLFF. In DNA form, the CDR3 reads TGTGCCAGCAGCCCGGGAAGGGCCCCTAATGAAAAACTGTTTTTT.

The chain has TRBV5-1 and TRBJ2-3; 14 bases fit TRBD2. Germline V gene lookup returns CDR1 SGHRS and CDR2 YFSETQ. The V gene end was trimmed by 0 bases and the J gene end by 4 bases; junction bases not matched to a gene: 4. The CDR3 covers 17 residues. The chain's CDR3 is CASSLGGLAGGPDTQYF. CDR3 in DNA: TGCGCCAGCAGCTTGGGAGGACTAGCGGGGGGACCAGATACGCAGTATTTT. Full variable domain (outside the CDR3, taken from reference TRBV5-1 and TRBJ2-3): KAGVTQTPRYLIKTRGQQVTLSCSPISGHRSVSWYQQTPGQGLQFLFEYFSETQRNKGNFPGRFSGRQFSNSRSEMNVSTLELGDSALYLCASSLGGLAGGPDTQYFGPGTRLTVL.

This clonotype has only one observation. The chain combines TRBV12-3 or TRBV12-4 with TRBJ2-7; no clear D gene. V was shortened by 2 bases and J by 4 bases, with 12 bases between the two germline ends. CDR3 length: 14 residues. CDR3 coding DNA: TGTGCCAGCAGTTTATTTGGTCCCGAATACGAGCAGTACTTC. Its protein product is CASSLFGPEYEQYF.

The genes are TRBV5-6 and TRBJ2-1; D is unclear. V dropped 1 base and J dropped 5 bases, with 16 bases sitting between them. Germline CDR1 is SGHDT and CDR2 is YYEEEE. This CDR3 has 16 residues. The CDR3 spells CASSLLNRPVHNEQFF. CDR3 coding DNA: TGTGCCAGCAGCTTGTTGAATCGGCCCGTTCACAATGAGCAGTTCTTC.

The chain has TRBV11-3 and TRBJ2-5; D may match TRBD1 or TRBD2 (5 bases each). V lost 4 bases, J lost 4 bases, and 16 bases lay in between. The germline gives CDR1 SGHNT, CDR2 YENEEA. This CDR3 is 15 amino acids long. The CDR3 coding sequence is TGTGCCAGCAGCTCCCGTAGAGGGGCAGGAGAGACCCAGTACTTC. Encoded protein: CASSSRRGAGETQYF.

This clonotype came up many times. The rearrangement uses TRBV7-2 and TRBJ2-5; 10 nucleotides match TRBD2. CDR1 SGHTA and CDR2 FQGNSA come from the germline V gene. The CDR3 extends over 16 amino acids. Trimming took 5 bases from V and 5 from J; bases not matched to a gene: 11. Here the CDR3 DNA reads TGTGCCAGCAGCCCACCCCCGGCTAGCGGGGGTGAGACCCAGTACTTC. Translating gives CASSPPPASGGETQYF.

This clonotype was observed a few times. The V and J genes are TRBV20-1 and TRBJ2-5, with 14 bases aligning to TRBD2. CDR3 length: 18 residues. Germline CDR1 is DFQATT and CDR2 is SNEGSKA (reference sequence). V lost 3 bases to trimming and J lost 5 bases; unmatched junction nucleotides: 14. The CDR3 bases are TGCAGTGCTAGTTTATCAATCCTGGGACTAGCGGGGGTGGAGACCCAGTACTTC. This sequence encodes CSASLSILGLAGVETQYF.

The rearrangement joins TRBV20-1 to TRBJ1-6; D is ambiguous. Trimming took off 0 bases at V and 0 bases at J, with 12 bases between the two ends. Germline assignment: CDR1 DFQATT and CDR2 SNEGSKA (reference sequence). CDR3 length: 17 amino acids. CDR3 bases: TGCAGTGCTAGAGATCAAGGCGGGAGCTCCTATAATTCACCCCTCCACTTT. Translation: CSARDQGGSSYNSPLHF.

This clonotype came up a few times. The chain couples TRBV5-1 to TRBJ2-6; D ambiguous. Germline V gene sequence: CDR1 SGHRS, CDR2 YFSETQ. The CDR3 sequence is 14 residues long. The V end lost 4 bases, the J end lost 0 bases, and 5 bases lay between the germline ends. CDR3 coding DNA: TGCGCCAGCAGCGTATACTCTGGGGCCAACGTCCTGACTTTC. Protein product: CASSVYSGANVLTF.

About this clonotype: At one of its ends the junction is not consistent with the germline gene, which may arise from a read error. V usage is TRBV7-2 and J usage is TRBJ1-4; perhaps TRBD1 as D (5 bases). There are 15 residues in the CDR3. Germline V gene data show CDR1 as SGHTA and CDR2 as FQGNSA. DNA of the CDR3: TGTTCCAGCAGCTTTACCGGGGGGGGAAATGAAAAACTTTTTTTT. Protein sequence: CSSSFTGGGNEKLFF.

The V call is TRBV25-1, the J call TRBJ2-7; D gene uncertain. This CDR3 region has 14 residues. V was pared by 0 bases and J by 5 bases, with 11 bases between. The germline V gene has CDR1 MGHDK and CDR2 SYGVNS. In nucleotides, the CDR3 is TGTGCCAGCAGTGAATACGAGCCAAAACACGAGCAGTACTTC. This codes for CASSEYEPKHEQYF.

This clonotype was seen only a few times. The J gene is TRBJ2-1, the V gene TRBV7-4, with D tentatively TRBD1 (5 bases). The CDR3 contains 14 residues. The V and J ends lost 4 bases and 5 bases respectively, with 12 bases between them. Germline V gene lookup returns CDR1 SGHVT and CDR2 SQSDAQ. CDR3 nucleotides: TGTGCCAGCAGCTACAGACAAGGGGACAATGAGCAGTTCTTC. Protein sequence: CASSYRQGDNEQFF. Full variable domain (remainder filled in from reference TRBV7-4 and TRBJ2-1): GAGVSQSPRYKVAKRGRDVALRCDSISGHVTLYWYRQTLGQGSEVLTYSQSDAQRDKSGRPSGRFSAERPERSVSTLKIQRTEQGDSAVYLCASSYRQGDNEQFFGPGTRLTVL.

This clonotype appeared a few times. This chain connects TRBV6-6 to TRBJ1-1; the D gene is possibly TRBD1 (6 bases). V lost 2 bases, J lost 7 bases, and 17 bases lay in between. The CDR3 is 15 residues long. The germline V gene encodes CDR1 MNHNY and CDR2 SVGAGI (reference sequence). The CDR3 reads CASSYPPRGDNEAFF. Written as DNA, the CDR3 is TGTGCCAGCAGTTACCCGCCCAGGGGCGACAATGAAGCTTTCTTT.

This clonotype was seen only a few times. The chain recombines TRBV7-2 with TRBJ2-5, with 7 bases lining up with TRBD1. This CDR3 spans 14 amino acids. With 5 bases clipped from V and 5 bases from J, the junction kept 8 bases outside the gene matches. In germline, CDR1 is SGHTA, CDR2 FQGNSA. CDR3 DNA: TGTGCCAGCAGCAAAGGGGGCCAGGGGGAGACCCAGTACTTC. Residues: CASSKGGQGETQYF.

CDR3 nucleotides: TGTGCCAGCAAGGGATCTTATAATTCACCCCTCCACTTT. It yields the protein CASKGSYNSPLHF. The chain is built from TRBV27 and TRBJ1-6; D remains unclear. The germline V and J ends were trimmed by 7 bases and 4 bases, with 8 bases remaining between them. This CDR3 has 13 amino acids. Germline V gene lookup returns CDR1 MNHEY and CDR2 SMNVEV (reference sequence).

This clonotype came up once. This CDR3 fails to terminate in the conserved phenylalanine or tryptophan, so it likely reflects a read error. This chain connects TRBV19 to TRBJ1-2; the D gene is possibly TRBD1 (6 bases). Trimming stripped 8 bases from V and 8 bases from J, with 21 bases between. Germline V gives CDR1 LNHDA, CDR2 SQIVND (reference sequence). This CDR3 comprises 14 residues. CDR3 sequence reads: CASLRRGQQWGYTL. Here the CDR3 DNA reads TGTGCCAGTCTTCGCCGCGGACAGCAGTGGGGCTACACCTTA.

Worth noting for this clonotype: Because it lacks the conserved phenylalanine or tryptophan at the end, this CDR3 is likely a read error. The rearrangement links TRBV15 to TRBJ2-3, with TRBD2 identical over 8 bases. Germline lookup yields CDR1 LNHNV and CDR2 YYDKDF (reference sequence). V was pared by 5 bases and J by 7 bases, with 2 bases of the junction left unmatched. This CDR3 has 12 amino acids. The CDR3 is CATSGTRNTQYL. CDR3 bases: TGTGCCACCAGCGGGACTAGGAATACGCAGTATTTG.

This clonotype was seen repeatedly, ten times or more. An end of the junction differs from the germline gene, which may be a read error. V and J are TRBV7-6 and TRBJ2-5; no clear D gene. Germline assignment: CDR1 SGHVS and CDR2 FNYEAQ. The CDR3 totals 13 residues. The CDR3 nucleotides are TGTGCCAGCAGCCCTTCTATCGGCGAAAAGTATAACTTC. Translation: CASSPSIGEKYNF.

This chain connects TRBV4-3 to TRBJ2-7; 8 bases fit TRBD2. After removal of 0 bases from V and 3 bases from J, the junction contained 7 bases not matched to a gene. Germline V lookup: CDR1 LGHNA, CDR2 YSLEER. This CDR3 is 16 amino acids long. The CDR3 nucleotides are TGCGCCAGCAGCCAAGAGTGGTCGGGGGGGCACTACGAGCAGTACTTC. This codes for CASSQEWSGGHYEQYF.

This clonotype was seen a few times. The CDR3 region has the DNA TGTGCCATCAGTGACACAGGGACCCCGAACACTGAAGCTTTCTTT. It codes for CAISDTGTPNTEAFF. The chain employs TRBV10-3 and TRBJ1-1; D is perhaps TRBD1 (6 bases). Per the germline V gene, CDR1 is ENHRY and CDR2 is SYGVKD. This CDR3 is built from 15 residues. The V gene lost 3 bases and the J gene lost 1 base, with 12 bases spanning the gap.

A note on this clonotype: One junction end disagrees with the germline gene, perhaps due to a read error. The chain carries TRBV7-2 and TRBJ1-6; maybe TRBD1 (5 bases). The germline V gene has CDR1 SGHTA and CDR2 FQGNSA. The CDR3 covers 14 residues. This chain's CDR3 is CASSPGPGSSPLNF. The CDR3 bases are TGTGCCAGCAGCCCGGGACCGGGGAGTTCACCCCTCAACTTT. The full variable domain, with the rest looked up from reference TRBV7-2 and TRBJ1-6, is GAGVSQSPSNKVTEKGKDVELRCDPISGHTALYWYRQSLGQGLEFLIYFQGNSAPDKSGLPSDRFSAERTGGSVSTLTIQRTQQEDSAVYLCASSPGPGSSPLNFGNGTRLTVT.

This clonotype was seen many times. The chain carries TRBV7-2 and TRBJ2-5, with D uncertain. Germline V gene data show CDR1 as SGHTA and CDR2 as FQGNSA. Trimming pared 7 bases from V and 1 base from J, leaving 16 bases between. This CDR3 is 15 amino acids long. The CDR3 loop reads CASTGPGSFQETQYF. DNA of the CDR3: TGTGCCAGCACGGGCCCCGGGTCCTTCCAAGAGACCCAGTACTTC.

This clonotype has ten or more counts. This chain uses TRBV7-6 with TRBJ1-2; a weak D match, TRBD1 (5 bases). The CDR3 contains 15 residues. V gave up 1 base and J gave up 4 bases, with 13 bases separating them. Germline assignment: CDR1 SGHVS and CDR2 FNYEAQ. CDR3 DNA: TGTGCCAGCAGCTTAGGGGGCACCGGGGGCTATGGCTACACCTTC. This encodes CASSLGGTGGYGYTF.

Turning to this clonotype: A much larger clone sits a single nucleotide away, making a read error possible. CDR3 sequence reads: CASIDRNSLNTEAFF. CDR3 DNA: TGCGCCAGCATTGATAGAAACAGTTTGAACACTGAAGCTTTCTTT. The V call is TRBV10-2, the J call TRBJ1-1; D gene ambiguous. The CDR3 loop spans 15 amino acids. Trimming removed 7 bases from V and 0 bases from J, with 15 bases in between. Germline V gives CDR1 WSHSY, CDR2 SAAADI.

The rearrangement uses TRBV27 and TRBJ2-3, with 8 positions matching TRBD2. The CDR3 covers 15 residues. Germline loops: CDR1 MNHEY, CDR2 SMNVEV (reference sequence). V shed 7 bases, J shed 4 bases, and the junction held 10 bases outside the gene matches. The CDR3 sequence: CASTPGGAGADTQYF. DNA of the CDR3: TGTGCCAGCACTCCCGGGGGGGCCGGGGCAGATACGCAGTATTTT.

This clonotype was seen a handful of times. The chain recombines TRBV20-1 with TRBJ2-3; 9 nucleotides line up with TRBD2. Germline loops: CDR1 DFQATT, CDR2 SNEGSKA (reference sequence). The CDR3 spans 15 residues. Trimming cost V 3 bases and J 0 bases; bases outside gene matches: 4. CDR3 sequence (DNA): TGCAGTGCTAGGGAGGCGGGGGGGAGCACAGATACGCAGTATTTT. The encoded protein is CSAREAGGSTDTQYF.

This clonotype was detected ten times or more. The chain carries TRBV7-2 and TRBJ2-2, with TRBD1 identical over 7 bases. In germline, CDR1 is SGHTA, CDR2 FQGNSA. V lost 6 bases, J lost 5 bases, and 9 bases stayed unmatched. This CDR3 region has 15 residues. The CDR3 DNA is TGTGCCAGCAGAGTCGACAGGGCGTCAACCGGGGAGCTGTTTTTT. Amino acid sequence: CASRVDRASTGELFF.

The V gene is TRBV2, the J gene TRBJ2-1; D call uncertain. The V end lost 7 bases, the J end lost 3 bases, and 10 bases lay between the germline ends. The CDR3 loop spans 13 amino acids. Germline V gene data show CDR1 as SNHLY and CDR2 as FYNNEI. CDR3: CASTPDVYNEQFF. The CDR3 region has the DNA TGTGCCAGCACCCCGGACGTCTACAATGAGCAGTTCTTC.